One sample yielded the 21 T cell receptor beta chains listed below, sequenced in a study of spatial heterogeneity in lung cancer. As for time point: sample taken at primary tumor resection. Researchers sequenced whole RNA taken from tumor, nontumor lung or frozen PBMC without sorting. In TCRdb, the 5' RACE reads were re-called with MiXCR into one record per CDR3 protein. The repertoire consists of around 3,200 distinct CDR3 sequences, with more than 15% occurring once and the leading ten covering about four fifths. The starting material was PBMCs, obtained at surgery. These receptor sequences come from a female donor with early-stage non-small cell lung cancer.

Ten or more counts support this clonotype. V and J are TRBV18 and TRBJ2-1; a weak D match, TRBD2 (5 bases). The CDR3 is 11 amino acids. Trimming left V 3 bases short and J 9 bases short, with 6 bases between. Germline CDR1 is KGHSH and CDR2 is LQKENI. CDR3 DNA sequence: TGTGCCAGCTCACCGGGGAGTGAGCAGTTCTTC. Translating it yields CASSPGSEQFF.

This clonotype was found many times. The rearrangement joins TRBV12-3 or TRBV12-4 to TRBJ2-5, with a weak D call TRBD2 (6 bases). V dropped 5 bases and J dropped 8 bases, with 12 bases sitting between them. The CDR3 length is 12 residues. CDR3 region: CASSRDFQTQYF. The CDR3 nucleotides read TGTGCCAGCAGTAGGGACTTTCAAACCCAGTACTTC.

This chain connects TRBV5-1 to TRBJ1-2; 9 positions match TRBD1. The CDR3 contains 16 residues. Trimming removed 9 bases from V and 1 base from J; junction bases left unmatched: 13. CDR1 and CDR2 from the germline V gene are SGHRS and YFSETQ. CDR3 bases: TGCGCCACGCGACCGGGACAGGGTTCCCTTAACTATGGCTACACCTTC. Translation gives CATRPGQGSLNYGYTF. The full variable domain, rest sourced from reference TRBV5-1 and TRBJ1-2, is KAGVTQTPRYLIKTRGQQVTLSCSPISGHRSVSWYQQTPGQGLQFLFEYFSETQRNKGNFPGRFSGRQFSNSRSEMNVSTLELGDSALYLCATRPGQGSLNYGYTFGSGTRLTVV.

This clonotype was seen a single time. A read error is possible here, since a much larger clone lies one base away. This rearrangement joins TRBV12-3 or TRBV12-4 to TRBJ2-7; the D gene is possibly TRBD1 (7 bases). The CDR3 is made up of 17 amino acids. The germline V and J ends were trimmed by 3 bases and 4 bases, with 22 bases remaining between them. CDR3 sequence reads: CASSFGSRRGRQYEQYF. CDR3 sequence (DNA): TGTGCCAGCAGTTTCGGGTCTCGGAGGGGGCGCCAATACGAGCAGTACTTC.

This clonotype came up many times. This sequence joins TRBV20-1 and TRBJ1-2; TRBD1 matches 7 bases. In germline, CDR1 is DFQATT, CDR2 SNEGSKA (reference sequence). The length of the CDR3 is 16 residues. Trimming removed 0 bases from V and 2 bases from J; junction bases left unmatched: 9. The CDR3 DNA follows: TGCAGTGCTAGAGACCTACAGGGGATCCTAAACTATGGCTACACCTTC. This translates into CSARDLQGILNYGYTF.

This clonotype was detected ten times or more. The chain is built from TRBV3-1 and TRBJ2-7; 7 bases match TRBD1. The CDR3 extends over 14 amino acids. In germline, CDR1 is LGHDT, CDR2 YNNKEL (reference sequence). The V segment lost 5 bases and the J segment 2 bases; nucleotides outside the gene matches: 6. Here the CDR3 reads CASSKKTGTYEQYF. The CDR3 DNA reads TGTGCCAGCAGCAAGAAGACAGGGACCTACGAGCAGTACTTC.

The sample holds many counts of this clonotype. The chain uses TRBV29-1 and TRBJ2-2; tentative D call: TRBD2 (5 bases). There are 15 residues in the CDR3. Germline V gene data show CDR1 as SQVTM and CDR2 as ANQGSEA. Trimming shortened V by 4 bases and J by 5 bases, and 17 bases separated the two germline ends. The CDR3 reads CSVGPGVPGTGELFF. CDR3 sequence (DNA): TGCAGCGTTGGTCCCGGGGTTCCGGGGACCGGGGAGCTGTTTTTT.

This clonotype was recorded many times. The V call is TRBV4-2, the J call TRBJ2-7; D not resolved. This CDR3 comprises 12 residues. Germline CDR1 LGHNA, CDR2 YNFKEQ. Trimming shortened V by 0 bases and J by 7 bases, and 7 bases separated the two germline ends. The CDR3 spells CASSQEGKEQYF. The CDR3 DNA follows: TGTGCCAGCAGCCAAGAGGGAAAGGAGCAGTACTTC.

This clonotype was found a few times. The chain employs TRBV6-2 or TRBV6-3 and TRBJ2-7; 11 nucleotides line up with TRBD2. Trimming took 5 bases from V and 2 from J; bases not matched to a gene: 2. This CDR3 has 14 amino acids. Germline CDR1 MNHEY, CDR2 SVGEGT. Written as DNA, the CDR3 is TGTGCCAGCAGTGAACTAGCGGGAGCCTACGAGCAGTACTTC. It codes for CASSELAGAYEQYF.

The table lists this clonotype with many counts. The chain is built from TRBV10-2 and TRBJ1-1, with TRBD1 matching 7 bases. V lost 2 bases to trimming and J lost 2 bases; unmatched junction nucleotides: 8. The CDR3 contains 16 residues. The germline V gene has CDR1 WSHSY and CDR2 SAAADI. CDR3 nucleotide sequence: TGCGCCAGCAGTGAGGCCCACAGGGGCATTAACACTGAAGCTTTCTTT. It specifies CASSEAHRGINTEAFF.

This clonotype occurred many times. The chain carries TRBV23-1 and TRBJ2-1; no reliable D call. TRBV23-1 counts as an open reading frame of uncertain function. CDR3 length equals 16 residues. V was cut by 3 bases and J by 2 bases, with 14 bases left in between. CDR3 in amino acids: CASSQRIAVAYNEQFF. CDR3 DNA: TGCGCCAGCAGTCAGAGAATCGCGGTTGCCTACAATGAGCAGTTCTTC.

This clonotype was detected ten times or more. The chain links TRBV7-9 to TRBJ1-5, with 8 positions matching TRBD1. Germline CDR1 SEHNR, CDR2 FQNEAQ (reference sequence). The CDR3 is made up of 14 amino acids. Trimming at V came to 5 bases and at J to 4 bases, leaving 4 bases not matched to a gene. In nucleotides, the CDR3 is TGTGCCAGCAGCGAGGGACAGGTAAATCAGCCCCAGCATTTT. It translates to CASSEGQVNQPQHF. Complete variable domain (other parts from reference TRBV7-9 and TRBJ1-5): DTGVSQNPRHKITKRGQNVTFRCDPISEHNRLYWYRQTLGQGPEFLTYFQNEAQLEKSRLLSDRFSAERPKGSFSTLEIQRTEQGDSAMYLCASSEGQVNQPQHFGDGTRLSIL.

There are a few counts of this clonotype. The chain employs TRBV9 and TRBJ2-1; D may be TRBD2 (6 bases). This CDR3 has 15 residues. V lost 0 bases to trimming and J lost 7 bases, with 14 bases between them. Germline CDR1 and CDR2: SGDLS and YYNGEE. CDR3 region: CASSVAGARANEQFF. For the CDR3, the DNA is TGTGCCAGCAGCGTAGCGGGAGCCCGGGCTAATGAGCAGTTCTTC. The full variable domain, completed using reference TRBV9 and TRBJ2-1, is DSGVTQTPKHLITATGQRVTLRCSPRSGDLSVYWYQQSLDQGLQFLIQYYNGEERAKGNILERFSAQQFPDLHSELNLSSLELGDSALYFCASSVAGARANEQFFGPGTRLTVL.

The sample holds a few counts of this clonotype. The conserved phenylalanine or tryptophan is not found at the CDR3 terminus, so this likely reflects a read error. The rearrangement links TRBV18 to TRBJ2-1, with 7 bases matching TRBD2. Germline values: CDR1 KGHSH, CDR2 LQKENI. The CDR3 sequence is 12 residues long. V gave up 3 bases and J gave up 8 bases; unmatched junction bases: 1. CDR3 sequence: CASSPGGYEQFS. CDR3 DNA sequence: TGTGCCAGCTCACCGGGGGGGTATGAGCAGTTCTCC.

There are many counts of this clonotype. The chain joins TRBV28 to TRBJ2-2; weak D call: TRBD2 (6 bases). CDR1 MDHEN and CDR2 SYDVKM come from the germline V gene. The CDR3 has 13 amino acids. V was cut by 10 bases and J by 2 bases, with 11 bases left in between. CDR3 sequence: CAISGLNTGELFF. The CDR3 nucleotides are TGTGCCATCTCGGGACTTAACACCGGGGAGCTGTTTTTT.

The chain couples TRBV20-1 to TRBJ2-3, with D possibly being TRBD1 or TRBD2 (5 bases each). Germline V gives CDR1 DFQATT, CDR2 SNEGSKA (reference sequence). Trimming stripped 2 bases from V and 2 bases from J, with 8 bases between. The CDR3 sequence is 13 residues long. For the CDR3, the DNA is TGCAGTGCTAGACGAGGGACCACAGATACGCAGTATTTT. Translation gives CSARRGTTDTQYF.

This clonotype occurred many times. The rearrangement uses TRBV6-5 and TRBJ2-6; D possibly corresponds to TRBD1 (5 bases). Trimming left V 0 bases short and J 5 bases short, with 20 bases between. Germline assignment: CDR1 MNHEY and CDR2 SVGAGI. This CDR3 region has 19 residues. CDR3 coding DNA: TGTGCCAGCAGTTACTCGGGGCGGCTTCGCAGCAACCGGGCCAACGTCCTGACTTTC. Translated, it gives CASSYSGRLRSNRANVLTF.

This clonotype has a handful of counts. The chain is built from TRBV28 and TRBJ2-1; no reliable D call. Between the trimmed V and J ends, which lost 5 bases and 3 bases, there was a span of 14 bases. There are 15 residues in the CDR3. The germline V gene encodes CDR1 MDHEN and CDR2 SYDVKM. Written as DNA, the CDR3 is TGTGCCAGCAGTCCTCCTTTACTTTACTACAATGAGCAGTTCTTC. Protein product: CASSPPLLYYNEQFF. The full variable domain, rest sourced from reference TRBV28 and TRBJ2-1, is DVKVTQSSRYLVKRTGEKVFLECVQDMDHENMFWYRQDPGLGLRLIYFSYDVKMKEKGDIPEGYSVSREKKERFSLILESASTNQTSMYLCASSPPLLYYNEQFFGPGTRLTVL.

The rearrangement joins TRBV29-1 to TRBJ1-1, with unresolved D. This CDR3 is built from 12 residues. Germline V CDR1 and CDR2: SQVTM, ANQGSEA. The ends were cut back, 7 bases at V and 1 base at J, with 10 bases in the middle. CDR3 in DNA: TGCAGCGCCTTTACTGAGAACACTGAAGCTTTCTTT. This codes for CSAFTENTEAFF. The whole variable domain, remainder taken from reference TRBV29-1 and TRBJ1-1, is SAVISQKPSRDICQRGTSLTIQCQVDSQVTMMFWYRQQPGQSLTLIATANQGSEATYESGFVIDKFPISRPNLTFSTLTVSNMSPEDSSIYLCSAFTENTEAFFGQGTRLTVV.

This clonotype was seen many times. The rearrangement links TRBV5-1 to TRBJ1-4; 7 bases align to TRBD1. The CDR3 runs 15 residues. V gave up 3 bases and J gave up 5 bases; unmatched junction bases: 7. Germline V gene lookup returns CDR1 SGHRS and CDR2 YFSETQ. CDR3 in amino acids: CASSSTGTENEKLFF. The CDR3 bases are TGCGCCAGCAGCTCGACCGGGACAGAAAATGAAAAACTGTTTTTT. Combining the CDR3 with reference TRBV5-1 and TRBJ1-4 gives the whole variable domain KAGVTQTPRYLIKTRGQQVTLSCSPISGHRSVSWYQQTPGQGLQFLFEYFSETQRNKGNFPGRFSGRQFSNSRSEMNVSTLELGDSALYLCASSSTGTENEKLFFGSGTQLSVL.

This clonotype was picked up many times. This chain uses TRBV27 with TRBJ2-5, with D tentatively TRBD1 (6 bases). The CDR3 is 12 residues long. Looked up from germline, CDR1 is MNHEY and CDR2 is SMNVEV (reference sequence). V lost 5 bases and J 7 bases, leaving 11 bases between the germline ends. CDR3 amino acids: CASSPGHGTQYF. CDR3 bases: TGTGCCAGCAGTCCGGGACATGGGACCCAGTACTTC.